A selection of T cell receptor beta chains follows, all from one sample in a study of blood T cell repertoires in COVID-19. Clones were sequenced by immunoSEQ multiplex PCR, and TCRdb holds only the in-frame ones, with some missing. The data contain roughly 77,000 clones, 88% of them seen just once; the ten biggest clones take up roughly 5.5%. Sequencing was done on a sample of peripheral blood. These receptors were collected from a human donor in a cohort sampled during active COVID-19. Each CDR3 is given with its conserved first and last residue. The D gene is left open where the match is weak. Some rows mark clone size as missing; the rest say once, few, many or name a class of expanded clone.

TRBD1	TRBV10-2	.	TRBJ2-7	TGCGCCAGCAGTGAGTCGACAGGGGAGCAGTACTTC	CASSESTGEQYF
TRBD2	TRBV28	.	TRBJ2-5	TGTGCCAGCAGTTGGACTAGCGGAAACCAAGAGACCCAGTACTTC	CASSWTSGNQETQYF
.	TRBV7-6	.	TRBJ2-1	TGTGCCAGCAGCTTAGGAGCAGGTTTAAACAATGAGCAGTTCTTC	CASSLGAGLNNEQFF
.	TRBV7-9	.	TRBJ2-6	TGTGCCAGCAGCTTTCAGCAGGGGTTCTCTGGGGCCAACGTCCTGACTTTC	CASSFQQGFSGANVLTF
TRBD2	TRBV19	.	TRBJ2-3	TGTGCCAGTAGTTCCAGGACTAGCGGGAGGCCAGATACGCAGTATTTT	CASSSRTSGRPDTQYF
TRBD1	TRBV5-1	few	TRBJ1-2	TGCGCCAGCACCCAGGGGGGATCTAACTATGGCTACACCTTC	CASTQGGSNYGYTF
.	TRBV2	.	TRBJ2-1	TGTGCCGTCAATCTGGGGGGAGTAAGAAATGAGCAGTTCTTC	CAVNLGGVRNEQFF
.	TRBV5-1	.	TRBJ1-1	TGCGCCAGCAGTCCAGGGGTGAACACTGAAGCTTTCTTT	CASSPGVNTEAFF
.	TRBV19	once	TRBJ2-2	TGTGCCAGTATGCGATTGGGGGGTGGCACCGGGGAGCTGTTTTTT	CASMRLGGGTGELFF
TRBD2	TRBV30	.	TRBJ2-3	TGTGCCTGGAGGGCGAGACTAGCTCCTCAGAAGTATTTT	CAWRARLAPQKYF
TRBD1	TRBV5-1	.	TRBJ2-3	TGCGCCAGCAGCTTGTCCGGGACAGGGGTCGATACGCAGTATTTT	CASSLSGTGVDTQYF
TRBD1	TRBV3-1/TRBV3-2	.	TRBJ2-7	TGTGCCAGCAGCCGGGGACAGGAGAGCTCCTACGAGCAGTACTTC	CASSRGQESSYEQYF
.	TRBV19	few	TRBJ2-2	TGTGCCACCTCCCCGCAGCGGGCCGGCACCGGGGAGCTGTTTTTT	CATSPQRAGTGELFF
TRBD1	TRBV7-2	.	TRBJ2-5	TGTGCCAGCAGCTTAGCGGGGGGACAGGCGGGAGAGACCCAGTACTTC	CASSLAGGQAGETQYF
.	TRBV18	.	TRBJ1-3	TGTGCCAGCTCAGAAGATAACCGGGACTCTGGAAACACCATATATTTT	CASSEDNRDSGNTIYF
TRBD1	TRBV4-1	.	TRBJ1-1	TGCGCCAGCAGCCAAGAAACAGGGGGGAACACTGAAGCTTTCTTT	CASSQETGGNTEAFF
.	TRBV29-1	.	TRBJ2-1	TGCAGCGCTGAGAGGATTACGGGGAATGAGCAGTTCTTC	CSAERITGNEQFF
.	TRBV4-2	.	TRBJ2-3	TGTGCCAGCAGCCAAGAACTGTCCGGCGGCGGCACAGATACGCAGTATTTT	CASSQELSGGGTDTQYF
TRBD2	TRBV24-1	medium-sized	TRBJ2-7	TGTGCCACCAGTGAAAGGGCTAGCGGCATCCCCTCCTCCCTCTACGAGCAGTACTTC	CATSERASGIPSSLYEQYF
.	TRBV28	.	TRBJ1-4	TGTGCCAGCAGTTTAGAGCAGGGCCGTGAAAAACTGTTTTTT	CASSLEQGREKLFF
TRBD2	TRBV7-2	.	TRBJ2-3	TGTGCCAGCAGCCCCTCGTTGACTAGCGGGGTCGGAGATACGCAGTATTTT	CASSPSLTSGVGDTQYF
.	TRBV10-1	.	TRBJ1-4	TGCGCCAGCAGGGACAGTGAAAAACTGTTTTTT	CASRDSEKLFF
.	TRBV6-6	once	TRBJ1-6	TGTGCCAGCAGTTACCCAGGGGCCGTTTCACCCCTCCACTTT	CASSYPGAVSPLHF
TRBD2	TRBV28	.	TRBJ2-5	TGTGCCAGCAGTTTAGCGGGGGGGGAGACCCAGTACTTC	CASSLAGGETQYF
.	TRBV6-6	few	TRBJ1-5	TGTGCCAGCACTCAAGGCTGGGTTAGCCAGCCCCAGCATTTT	CASTQGWVSQPQHF
.	TRBV3-1/TRBV3-2	.	TRBJ1-3	TGTGCCAGCAGACCGGACAAATCCGGAAACACCATATATTTT	CASRPDKSGNTIYF
TRBD1	TRBV4-2	.	TRBJ2-3	TGTGCCAGCAGCCAAGTTGGGGGAGACAGGGGGGTCGGTACGCAGTATTTT	CASSQVGGDRGVGTQYF
.	TRBV15	.	TRBJ1-6	TGTGCCACCAGCAAGGTGGGAGTTGGTAATTCACCCCTCCACTTT	CATSKVGVGNSPLHF
.	TRBV19	.	TRBJ1-5	TGTGCCAGTTCGCTACGATCGGGGAGGCAGCCCCAGCATTTT	CASSLRSGRQPQHF
.	TRBV6-1	.	TRBJ1-2	TGTGCCAGCAGTGACGTTTGGGGGGGCGGAGGCTACACCTTC	CASSDVWGGGGYTF
TRBD1	TRBV19	.	TRBJ1-5	TGTGCCAGTAGTTACAGGGGGCGGCGGGCTAATCAGCCCCAGCATTTT	CASSYRGRRANQPQHF
.	TRBV7-9	.	TRBJ2-5	TGTGCCAGCAGCTTAGAGGGGCTCCGGGAGACCCAGTACTTC	CASSLEGLRETQYF
TRBD2	TRBV5-1	.	TRBJ2-1	TGCGCCAGCAGCCCGCGACTAGCGAGAGCCCTATACAATGAGCAGTTCTTC	CASSPRLARALYNEQFF
TRBD1	TRBV11-2	.	TRBJ2-3	TGTGCCAGCAGCCCAGACTCAGGGGGTAGCACAGATACGCAGTATTTT	CASSPDSGGSTDTQYF
.	TRBV2	.	TRBJ2-5	TGTGCCAGCAGGGAGACCGGTAACCAAGAGACCCAGTACTTC	CASRETGNQETQYF
.	TRBV12-3/TRBV12-4	.	TRBJ1-6	TGTGCCAGCGGTTCAGGAGGCGCTAAGCCCCTCCACTTT	CASGSGGAKPLHF
.	TRBV19	.	TRBJ2-6	TGTGCCAGTAGTATCAGTTCTGGGGCCAACGTCCTGACTTTC	CASSISSGANVLTF
TRBD2	TRBV11-2	.	TRBJ2-1	TGTGCCAGCAGCTTATCAGCGGGGGGAGGCAATGAGCAGTTCTTC	CASSLSAGGGNEQFF
.	TRBV5-1	once	TRBJ1-6	TGCGCCAGCAGCTTGGCGCCAGGATATAATTCACCCCTCCACTTT	CASSLAPGYNSPLHF
.	TRBV11-2	.	TRBJ2-7	TGTGCCAGCAGCTTAGATCTAGAGGACTCCTACGAGCAGTACTTC	CASSLDLEDSYEQYF
.	TRBV4-1	.	TRBJ2-5	TGCGCCAGCAGCCAAGAAGACGGGGAGACCCAGTACTTC	CASSQEDGETQYF
.	TRBV6-2/TRBV6-3	.	TRBJ2-4	TGTGCCAGCAGTTACTCCAGGGCCAAAAACATTCAGTACTTC	CASSYSRAKNIQYF
.	TRBV2	.	TRBJ1-2	TGTGCCAGCAATTCCGGGAAGGAGGAGGGCTACACCTTC	CASNSGKEEGYTF
.	TRBV5-1	.	TRBJ2-1	TGCGCCAGCAGCCGCATAGCGAGCTCCTACAATGAGCAGTTCTTC	CASSRIASSYNEQFF
TRBD2	TRBV19	.	TRBJ2-1	TGTGCCAGTAGGCTTACTAGCGGCCCCTACAATGAGCAGTTCTTC	CASRLTSGPYNEQFF
TRBD1	TRBV6-5	once	TRBJ1-1	TGTGCCAGCAGTTATTGGGGCAGGGGGCTTAACACTGAAGCTTTCTTT	CASSYWGRGLNTEAFF
.	TRBV6-5	.	TRBJ2-2	TGTGCCAGCAGCCGAGGACAGAACACCGGGGAGCTGTTTTTT	CASSRGQNTGELFF
TRBD1	TRBV9	.	TRBJ2-1	TGTGCCAGCAGCCCTGGACAGGGAGACTTTTATTTCAATGAGCAGTTCTTC	CASSPGQGDFYFNEQFF
TRBD1	TRBV30	.	TRBJ1-2	TGTGCCTGGAACCGTGACAGGGGGAGAGGCTACACCTTC	CAWNRDRGRGYTF
.	TRBV6-5	.	TRBJ2-2	TGTGCCAGCAGCCCCAGTGGAGGGAACACCGGGGAGCTGTTTTTT	CASSPSGGNTGELFF
TRBD1	TRBV6-6	.	TRBJ2-2	TGTGCCAGCAGGACAGGGGAGGCCGGGGAGCTGTTTTTT	CASRTGEAGELFF
.	TRBV18	.	TRBJ1-1	TGTGCCAGCGGACTTTCAGGGAACACTGAAGCTTTCTTT	CASGLSGNTEAFF
TRBD1	TRBV25-1	.	TRBJ1-1	TGTGCCAGCAGTGCCCTTCGGACAGGGATAAAGACTGAAGCTTTCTTT	CASSALRTGIKTEAFF
TRBD1	TRBV28	.	TRBJ1-3	TGTGCCAGTGTTGGGACATCGGACAGGGAATCTGGAAACACCATATATTTT	CASVGTSDRESGNTIYF
TRBD2	TRBV6-5	.	TRBJ2-1	TGTGCCAGCAGTTACTCCGGCGGGAGAGTCGGCAATGAGCAGTTCTTC	CASSYSGGRVGNEQFF